The present T cell receptor (beta chain) was sequenced within a study of blood T cell repertoires in COVID-19. Data came from immunoSEQ multiplex PCR; TCRdb stores just in-frame clones and leaves some out. The sample includes more than 200,000 clones, about nine tenths seen only once; the top ten take 2% to 3%. This CDR3 comprises 13 residues. CDR1 is MNHEY and CDR2 is SVGAGI in the germline V gene. The ends were cut back, 6 bases at V and 8 bases at J, with 16 bases in the middle. The sequenced sample was peripheral blood. The V and J genes are TRBV6-5 and TRBJ1-2; D is ambiguous. The TCR comes from a man aged 30 to 39 with COVID-19, enrolled during active disease. CDR3 nucleotides: TGTGCCAGCAGGGGGAGGGCGGCTGGGGGCTACACCTTC. This encodes CASRGRAAGGYTF.